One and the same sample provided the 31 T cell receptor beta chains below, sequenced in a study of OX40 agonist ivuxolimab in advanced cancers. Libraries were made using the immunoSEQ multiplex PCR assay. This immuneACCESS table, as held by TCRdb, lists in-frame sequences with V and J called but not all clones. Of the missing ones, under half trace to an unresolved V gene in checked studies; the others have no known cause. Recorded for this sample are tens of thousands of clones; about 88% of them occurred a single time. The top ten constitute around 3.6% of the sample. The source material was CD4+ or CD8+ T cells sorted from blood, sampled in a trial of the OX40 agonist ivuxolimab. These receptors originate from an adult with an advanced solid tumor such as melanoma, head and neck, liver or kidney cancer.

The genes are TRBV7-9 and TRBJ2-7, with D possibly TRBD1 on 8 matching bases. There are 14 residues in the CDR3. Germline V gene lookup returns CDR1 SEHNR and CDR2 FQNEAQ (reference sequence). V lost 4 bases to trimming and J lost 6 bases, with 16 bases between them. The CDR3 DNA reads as TGTGCCAGCAGCTGGGCGACAGGGGAGGGCGAGCAGTACTTC. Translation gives CASSWATGEGEQYF.

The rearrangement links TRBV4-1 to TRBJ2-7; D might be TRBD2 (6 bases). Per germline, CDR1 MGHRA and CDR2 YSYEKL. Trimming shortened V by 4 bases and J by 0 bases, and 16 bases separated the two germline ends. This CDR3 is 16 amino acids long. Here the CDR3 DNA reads TGCGCCAGCAGCCTCCGAGCGGGCAGCTCCTCCTACGAGCAGTACTTC. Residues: CASSLRAGSSSYEQYF.

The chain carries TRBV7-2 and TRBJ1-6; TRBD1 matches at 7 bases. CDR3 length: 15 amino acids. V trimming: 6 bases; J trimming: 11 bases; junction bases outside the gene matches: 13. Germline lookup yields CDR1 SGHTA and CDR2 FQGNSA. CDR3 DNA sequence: TGTGCCAGCAGTAGGGGGACAGATCGGAATCCACCCCTCCACTTT. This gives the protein CASSRGTDRNPPLHF.

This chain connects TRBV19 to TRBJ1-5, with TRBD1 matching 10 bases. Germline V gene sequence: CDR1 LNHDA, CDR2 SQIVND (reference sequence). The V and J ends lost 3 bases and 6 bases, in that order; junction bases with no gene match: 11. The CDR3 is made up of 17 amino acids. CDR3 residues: CASSIGSGQGWFQPQHF. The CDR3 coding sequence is TGTGCCAGTAGTATTGGTTCGGGACAGGGGTGGTTTCAGCCCCAGCATTTT.

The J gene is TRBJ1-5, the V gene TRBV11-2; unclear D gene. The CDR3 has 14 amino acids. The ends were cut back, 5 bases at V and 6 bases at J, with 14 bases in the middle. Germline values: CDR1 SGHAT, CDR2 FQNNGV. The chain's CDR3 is CASSQSSMGQPQHF. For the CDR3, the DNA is TGTGCCAGCAGCCAGAGCTCTATGGGTCAGCCCCAGCATTTT.

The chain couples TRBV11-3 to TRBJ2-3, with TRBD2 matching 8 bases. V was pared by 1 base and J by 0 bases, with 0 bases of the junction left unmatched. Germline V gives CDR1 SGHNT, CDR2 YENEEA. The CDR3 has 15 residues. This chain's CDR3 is CASSLVAGSTDTQYF. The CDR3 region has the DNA TGTGCCAGCAGCTTAGTAGCGGGAAGCACAGATACGCAGTATTTT.

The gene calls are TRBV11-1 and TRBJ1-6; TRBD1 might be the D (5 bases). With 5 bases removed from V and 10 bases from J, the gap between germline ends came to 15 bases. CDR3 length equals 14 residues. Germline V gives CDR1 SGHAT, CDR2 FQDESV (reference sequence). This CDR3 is CASSRGEVESPLHF. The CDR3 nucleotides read TGTGCCAGCAGCCGAGGGGAGGTCGAGTCACCCCTCCACTTT. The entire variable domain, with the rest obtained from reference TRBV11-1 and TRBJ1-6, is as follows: EAEVAQSPRYKITEKSQAVAFWCDPISGHATLYWYRQILGQGPELLVQFQDESVVDDSQLPKDRFSAERLKGVDSTLKIQPAELGDSAMYLCASSRGEVESPLHFGNGTRLTVT.

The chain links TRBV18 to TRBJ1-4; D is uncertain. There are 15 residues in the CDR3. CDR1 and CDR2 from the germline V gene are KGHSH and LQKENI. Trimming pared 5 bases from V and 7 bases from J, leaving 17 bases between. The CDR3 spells CASSFSPFRAEKLFF. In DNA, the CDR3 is TGTGCCAGCTCATTTAGTCCTTTTCGGGCTGAAAAACTGTTTTTT.

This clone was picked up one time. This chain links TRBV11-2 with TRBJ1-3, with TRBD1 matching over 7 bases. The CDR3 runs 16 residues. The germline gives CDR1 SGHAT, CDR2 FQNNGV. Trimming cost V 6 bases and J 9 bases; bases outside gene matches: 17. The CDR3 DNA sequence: TGTGCCAGCAGGTCGGGACAGCGGAGGAGAGGGGCCACCATATATTTT. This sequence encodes CASRSGQRRRGATIYF.

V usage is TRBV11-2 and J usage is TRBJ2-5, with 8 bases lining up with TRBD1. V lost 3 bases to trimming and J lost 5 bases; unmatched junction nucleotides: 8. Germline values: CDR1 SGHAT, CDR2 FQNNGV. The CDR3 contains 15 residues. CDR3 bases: TGTGCCAGCAGCTTTACCTCAGGGGGCCCGGAGACCCAGTACTTC. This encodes CASSFTSGGPETQYF. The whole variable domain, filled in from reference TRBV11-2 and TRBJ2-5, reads EAGVAQSPRYKIIEKRQSVAFWCNPISGHATLYWYQQILGQGPKLLIQFQNNGVVDDSQLPKDRFSAERLKGVDSTLKIQPAKLEDSAVYLCASSFTSGGPETQYFGPGTRLLVL.

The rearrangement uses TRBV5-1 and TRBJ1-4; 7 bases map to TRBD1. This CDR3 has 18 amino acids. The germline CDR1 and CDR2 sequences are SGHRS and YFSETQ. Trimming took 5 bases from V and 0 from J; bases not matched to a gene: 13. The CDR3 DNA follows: TGCGCCAGCAGAAGAGGGGACAGCCTCCTTGCAACTAATGAAAAACTGTTTTTT. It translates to CASRRGDSLLATNEKLFF. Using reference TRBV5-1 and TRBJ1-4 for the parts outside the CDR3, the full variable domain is KAGVTQTPRYLIKTRGQQVTLSCSPISGHRSVSWYQQTPGQGLQFLFEYFSETQRNKGNFPGRFSGRQFSNSRSEMNVSTLELGDSALYLCASRRGDSLLATNEKLFFGSGTQLSVL.

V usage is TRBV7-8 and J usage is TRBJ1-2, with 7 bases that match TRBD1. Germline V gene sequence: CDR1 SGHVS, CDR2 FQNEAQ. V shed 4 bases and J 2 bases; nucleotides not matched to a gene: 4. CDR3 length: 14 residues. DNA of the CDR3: TGTGCCAGCAGCTCCGACAGGGTGAACTATGGCTACACCTTC. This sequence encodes CASSSDRVNYGYTF.

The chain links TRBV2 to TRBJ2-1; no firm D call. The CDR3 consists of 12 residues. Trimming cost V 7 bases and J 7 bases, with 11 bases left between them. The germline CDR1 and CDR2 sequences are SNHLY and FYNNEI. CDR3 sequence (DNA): TGTGCCAGCAAGGAAAACGAGAATGAGCAGTTCTTC. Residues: CASKENENEQFF.

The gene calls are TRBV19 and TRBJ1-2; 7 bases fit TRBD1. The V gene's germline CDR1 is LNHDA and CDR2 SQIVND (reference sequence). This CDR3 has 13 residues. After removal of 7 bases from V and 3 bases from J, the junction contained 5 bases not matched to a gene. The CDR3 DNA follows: TGTGCCAGTACCGAGGGGGCTGACTATGGCTACACCTTC. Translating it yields CASTEGADYGYTF. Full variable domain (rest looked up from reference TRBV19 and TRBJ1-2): DGGITQSPKYLFRKEGQNVTLSCEQNLNHDAMYWYRQDPGQGLRLIYYSQIVNDFQKGDIAEGYSVSREKKESFPLTVTSAQKNPTAFYLCASTEGADYGYTFGSGTRLTVV.

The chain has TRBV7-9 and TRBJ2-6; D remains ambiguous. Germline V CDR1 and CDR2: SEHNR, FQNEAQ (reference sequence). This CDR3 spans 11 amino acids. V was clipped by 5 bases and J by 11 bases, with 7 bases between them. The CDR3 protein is CASSLVDVLTF. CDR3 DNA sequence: TGTGCCAGCAGCCTCGTCGACGTCCTGACTTTC.

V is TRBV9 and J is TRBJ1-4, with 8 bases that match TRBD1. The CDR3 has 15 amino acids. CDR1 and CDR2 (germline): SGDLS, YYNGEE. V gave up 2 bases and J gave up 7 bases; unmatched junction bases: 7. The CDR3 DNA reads TGTGCCAGCAGCGTCAGCAGTGGACAGGGTGAAAAACTGTTTTTT. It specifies CASSVSSGQGEKLFF.

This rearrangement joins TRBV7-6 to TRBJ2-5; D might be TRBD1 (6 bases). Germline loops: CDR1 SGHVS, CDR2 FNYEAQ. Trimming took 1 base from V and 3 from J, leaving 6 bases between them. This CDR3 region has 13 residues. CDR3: CASSLDREETQYF. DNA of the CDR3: TGTGCCAGCAGCTTAGACAGGGAAGAGACCCAGTACTTC.

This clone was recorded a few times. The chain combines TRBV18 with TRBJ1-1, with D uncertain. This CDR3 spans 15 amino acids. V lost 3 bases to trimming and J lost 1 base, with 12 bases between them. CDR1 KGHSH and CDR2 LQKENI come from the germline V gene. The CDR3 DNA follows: TGTGCCAGCTCACCTGAAACAAGACCGAACACTGAAGCTTTCTTT. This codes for CASSPETRPNTEAFF.

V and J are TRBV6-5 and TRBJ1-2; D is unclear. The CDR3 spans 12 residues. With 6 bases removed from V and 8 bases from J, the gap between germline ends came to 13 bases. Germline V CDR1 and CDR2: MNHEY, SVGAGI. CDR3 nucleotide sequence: TGTGCCAGCAGGGGGAACGGCCGAGGCTACACCTTC. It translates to CASRGNGRGYTF.

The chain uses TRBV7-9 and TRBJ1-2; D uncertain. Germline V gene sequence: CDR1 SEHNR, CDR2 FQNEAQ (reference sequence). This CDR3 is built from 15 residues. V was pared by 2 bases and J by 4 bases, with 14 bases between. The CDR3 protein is CASSLPAPGFYGYTF. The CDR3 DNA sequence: TGTGCCAGCAGCTTACCGGCCCCCGGATTCTATGGCTACACCTTC.

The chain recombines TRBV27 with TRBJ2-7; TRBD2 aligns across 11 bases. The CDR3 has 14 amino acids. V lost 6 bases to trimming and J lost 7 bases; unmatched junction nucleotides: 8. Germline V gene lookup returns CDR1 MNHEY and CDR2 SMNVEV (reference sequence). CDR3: CASRLAGAAREQYF. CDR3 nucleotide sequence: TGTGCCAGCAGACTAGCGGGGGCCGCGAGAGAGCAGTACTTC.

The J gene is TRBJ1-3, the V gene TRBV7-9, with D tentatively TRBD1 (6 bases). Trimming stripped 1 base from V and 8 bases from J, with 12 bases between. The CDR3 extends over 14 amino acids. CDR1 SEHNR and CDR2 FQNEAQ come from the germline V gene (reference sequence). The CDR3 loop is CASSLVQGLDTIYF. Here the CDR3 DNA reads TGTGCCAGCAGCTTAGTTCAGGGGCTGGACACCATATATTTT. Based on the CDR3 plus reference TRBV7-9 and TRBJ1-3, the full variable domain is DTGVSQNPRHKITKRGQNVTFRCDPISEHNRLYWYRQTLGQGPEFLTYFQNEAQLEKSRLLSDRFSAERPKGSFSTLEIQRTEQGDSAMYLCASSLVQGLDTIYFGEGSWLTVV.

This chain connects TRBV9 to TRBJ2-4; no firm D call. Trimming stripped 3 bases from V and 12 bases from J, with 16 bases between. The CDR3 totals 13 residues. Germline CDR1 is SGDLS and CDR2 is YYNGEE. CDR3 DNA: TGTGCCAGCAGCGGCAGTGAGTTCTGGGGTCAGTACTTC. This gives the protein CASSGSEFWGQYF.

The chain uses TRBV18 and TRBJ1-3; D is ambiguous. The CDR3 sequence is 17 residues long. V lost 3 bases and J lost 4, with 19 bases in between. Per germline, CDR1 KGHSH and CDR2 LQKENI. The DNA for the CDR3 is TGTGCCAGCTCACCGGTGCCGGATGCAGGATCGGGAAACACCATATATTTT. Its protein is CASSPVPDAGSGNTIYF. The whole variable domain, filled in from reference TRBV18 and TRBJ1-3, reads NAGVMQNPRHLVRRRGQEARLRCSPMKGHSHVYWYRQLPEEGLKFMVYLQKENIIDESGMPKERFSAEFPKEGPSILRIQQVVRGDSAAYFCASSPVPDAGSGNTIYFGEGSWLTVV.

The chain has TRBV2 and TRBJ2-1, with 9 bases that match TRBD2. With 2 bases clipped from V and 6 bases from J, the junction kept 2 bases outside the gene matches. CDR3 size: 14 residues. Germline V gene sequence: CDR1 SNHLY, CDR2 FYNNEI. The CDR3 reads CASSEQLAGNEQFF. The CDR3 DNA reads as TGTGCCAGCAGTGAACAACTAGCGGGCAATGAGCAGTTCTTC. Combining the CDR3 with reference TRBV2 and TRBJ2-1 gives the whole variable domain EPEVTQTPSHQVTQMGQEVILRCVPISNHLYFYWYRQILGQKVEFLVSFYNNEISEKSEIFDDQFSVERPDGSNFTLKIRSTKLEDSAMYFCASSEQLAGNEQFFGPGTRLTVL.

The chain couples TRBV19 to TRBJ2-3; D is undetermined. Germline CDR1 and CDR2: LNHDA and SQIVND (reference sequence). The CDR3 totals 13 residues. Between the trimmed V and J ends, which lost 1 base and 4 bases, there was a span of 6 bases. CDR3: CASSIGAPDTQYF. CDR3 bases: TGTGCCAGTAGTATAGGGGCCCCAGATACGCAGTATTTT.

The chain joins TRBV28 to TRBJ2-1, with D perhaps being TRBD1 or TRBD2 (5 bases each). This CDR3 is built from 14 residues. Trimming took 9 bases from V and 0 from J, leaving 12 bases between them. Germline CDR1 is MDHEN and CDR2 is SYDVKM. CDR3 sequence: CASGGSSSYNEQFF. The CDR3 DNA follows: TGTGCCAGTGGGGGATCGAGCTCCTACAATGAGCAGTTCTTC.

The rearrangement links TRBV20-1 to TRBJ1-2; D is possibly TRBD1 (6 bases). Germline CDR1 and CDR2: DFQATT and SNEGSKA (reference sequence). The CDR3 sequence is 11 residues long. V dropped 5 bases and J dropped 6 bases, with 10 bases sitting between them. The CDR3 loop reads CSALQGDGYTF. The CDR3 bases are TGCAGTGCTCTACAGGGTGATGGCTACACCTTC.

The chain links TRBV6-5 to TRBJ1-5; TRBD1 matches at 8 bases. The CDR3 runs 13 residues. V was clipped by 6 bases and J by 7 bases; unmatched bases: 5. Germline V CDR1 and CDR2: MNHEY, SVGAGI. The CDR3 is CASRKDRAQPQHF. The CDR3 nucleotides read TGTGCCAGCAGAAAGGACAGGGCGCAGCCCCAGCATTTT.

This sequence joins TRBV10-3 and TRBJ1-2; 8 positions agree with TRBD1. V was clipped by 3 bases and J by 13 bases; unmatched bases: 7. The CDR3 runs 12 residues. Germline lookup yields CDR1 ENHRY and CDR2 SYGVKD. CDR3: CAISERGDRSTF. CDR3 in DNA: TGTGCCATCAGTGAAAGGGGGGACAGGAGCACCTTC.

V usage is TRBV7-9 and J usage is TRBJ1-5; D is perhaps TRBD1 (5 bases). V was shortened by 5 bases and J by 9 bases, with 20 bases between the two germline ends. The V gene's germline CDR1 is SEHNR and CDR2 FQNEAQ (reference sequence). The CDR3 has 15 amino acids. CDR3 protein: CASSGSGPHGGPQHF. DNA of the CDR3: TGTGCCAGCAGCGGCTCGGGACCTCACGGGGGGCCCCAGCATTTT.